This entry describes one TCR beta chain. As yet, its antigen is unknown. Trimming took 5 bases from V and 2 from J, leaving 15 bases between them. Germline-derived CDR1 and CDR2 are SGHRS and YFSETQ. The CDR3 covers 15 residues. These data are taken from a study of T cell repertoires in cytomegalovirus infection. Study summary: Carrying CMV and the relevant HLA type showed in public TCR beta signatures. Overall study findings and caveats: The ex vivo response showed dominance by HLA-C-restricted CMV-specific TCR beta clonotypes. Cumulated frequencies of public TCR beta families served to identify carriers of CMV plus the relevant HLA.

TCRdb redid the calling of the reads with MiXCR, one entry per CDR3 protein. The sample contains approximately 270,000 distinct CDR3 sequences, approximately 22% of which appear only once. V is TRBV5-1 and J is TRBJ2-3; tentatively, D is TRBD1 or TRBD2 (5 bases each). The receptor was derived from a human donor in good health (CMV status not recorded). Some clones in this sample may be carry-over from other donors' samples. This specimen consisted of cultured PBMCs, obtained from culture after CMV antigen stimulation. The CDR3 DNA reads TGCGCCAGCAGGGCAGGGAGCCTGGACACAGATACGCAGTATTTT. Amino acids: CASRAGSLDTDTQYF. Full variable domain (missing parts from reference TRBV5-1 and TRBJ2-3): KAGVTQTPRYLIKTRGQQVTLSCSPISGHRSVSWYQQTPGQGLQFLFEYFSETQRNKGNFPGRFSGRQFSNSRSEMNVSTLELGDSALYLCASRAGSLDTDTQYFGPGTRLTVL.